This T cell receptor beta chain appears in the sequencing data of a study of early T cells in non-severe SARS-CoV-2 infection. Whole-study results and caveats: Matches to VDJdb favored anti-spike CD8 responses and missed private and CD4 specificities.

This clonotype showed up many times. The antigen remains undetermined. Individual cDNA molecules received unique molecular identifiers. One entry per CDR3 protein results from TCRdb running MiXCR on the 5' RACE reads. The sample has 45,000 to 75,000 distinct CDR3 sequences, approximately 9% seen once. Trimming removed 8 bases from V and 9 bases from J, with 20 bases in between. Germline V gene sequence: CDR1 LGHNA, CDR2 YNFKEQ. The CDR3 runs 14 residues. The clonotype originates from an adult who was a healthcare worker with PCR-confirmed SARS-CoV-2 infection or an uninfected control (not recorded which). The specimen sequenced was whole blood. V is TRBV4-2 and J is TRBJ2-1; D is perhaps TRBD2 (6 bases). CDR3 coding DNA: TGTGCCAGCGGTGCGGGGCCCTCTGAGGGTGAGCAGTTCTTC. Amino acids: CASGAGPSEGEQFF.